This TCR beta chain was retrieved from a study of cytomegalovirus exposure and HLA in healthy donors. PCR primers comprised 60 Vbeta and 13 Jbeta primers. The protocol was immunoSEQ multiplex PCR, while the TCRdb copy is restricted to in-frame clones and leaves out a portion. The table lists approximately 92,000 clones, around 74% of them singletons. The germline V gene encodes CDR1 SGDLS and CDR2 YYNGEE. The CDR3 has 18 residues. V shed 3 bases, J shed 1 base, and the junction held 6 bases outside the gene matches. This clone has only a few counts. The target antigen is unknown. Findings and caveats of the study: Reportedly, TCR beta sequences accurately predicted HLA-A and HLA-B alleles in most subjects.

The chain has TRBV9 and TRBJ2-3; 15 positions agree with TRBD2. The sequenced sample was PBMCs. The source of this sequence is a middle-aged man in good health and CMV-seropositive. CDR3 residues: CASSGPGLAGGRTDTQYF. The CDR3 DNA follows: TGTGCCAGCAGCGGCCCGGGACTAGCGGGGGGCCGCACAGATACGCAGTATTTT.